This T cell receptor beta chain originates from a study of T-cell memory formation after mild COVID-19. Study-wide points: Day 15 to 85 contracting clones showed balanced CD4/CD8; later expanders leaned CD4+.

CDR1 and CDR2 (germline): SGHTA, FQGTGA. This CDR3 spans 15 amino acids. Trimming removed 2 bases at V and 6 bases at J, with 15 bases between. This clonotype has a handful of counts. Its antigen is not identified. 5'RACE primed at constant segments yielded TCR alpha and TCR beta cDNA libraries bearing sample barcodes and UMIs. In TCRdb, the 5' RACE reads were re-called with MiXCR into one record per CDR3 protein. The profile shows approximately 560,000 distinct CDR3 sequences, 17% of them singletons. The chain is built from TRBV7-3 and TRBJ2-3, with D possibly TRBD2 on 5 matching bases. The sample was PBMCs or a T cell subset sorted from them (not recorded which). This TCR came from an adult woman who had mild COVID-19 (a few samples of this study predate the infection). Cell type and time point are not known. CDR3 DNA: TGTGCCAGCAGCTTAGGCGGGCTAGCAACGGATACGCAGTATTTT. Translating it yields CASSLGGLATDTQYF.